Each of the 27 T cell receptor beta chains below was sequenced from the same sample in a study of T cells after yellow fever vaccination. TCRdb reprocessed the 5' RACE reads via MiXCR and lists one record per CDR3 protein. Seen here are some 320,000 distinct CDR3 sequences, 3.5% to 4.5% observed once, and the top ten hold approximately 19%. The source material was PBMCs, sampled 15 days after the yellow fever booster vaccination. The origin of the receptors is a man aged 18 to 35 who received the YFV17D yellow fever vaccine.

The chain employs TRBV6-4 and TRBJ2-1; D might be TRBD1 (5 bases). CDR3 size: 14 residues. The V end was cut by 5 bases, the J end by 0 bases, with 8 bases between. Germline V gene data show CDR1 as MRHNA and CDR2 as SNTAGT. The CDR3 spells CASSPGNSYNEQFF. In DNA, the CDR3 is TGTGCCAGCAGTCCAGGGAACTCCTACAATGAGCAGTTCTTC.

The CDR3 here is CAISDLNNEQFF. The CDR3 region has the DNA TGTGCCATCAGCGACCTCAACAATGAGCAGTTCTTC. The chain carries TRBV10-3 and TRBJ2-1; unclear D gene. The germline V gene has CDR1 ENHRY and CDR2 SYGVKD. V was pared by 6 bases and J by 5 bases, with 8 bases between. The CDR3 is 12 amino acids.

The V and J genes are TRBV5-1 and TRBJ1-5, with D unclear. Trimming shortened V by 1 base and J by 4 bases, and 9 bases separated the two germline ends. The CDR3 runs 14 residues. Per the germline V gene, CDR1 is SGHRS and CDR2 is YFSETQ. The chain's CDR3 is CASSLYGANQPQHF. The CDR3 nucleotides read TGCGCCAGCAGCTTGTATGGAGCGAATCAGCCCCAGCATTTT.

This clonotype has a count of ten or more. One junction end disagrees with the germline gene, perhaps due to a read error. J is TRBJ2-1 and V is TRBV4-3, with 7 positions matching TRBD2. The CDR3 loop spans 13 amino acids. Germline CDR1 and CDR2: LGHNA and YSLEER. In DNA, the CDR3 is TGCGCCAGCAGCCTATCCTCCTCCCCGTCGGGAGGCTTC. It translates to CASSLSSSPSGGF.

There are many counts of this clonotype. The CDR3 is CASSQGWQVSNQPQHF. As DNA, the CDR3 is TGCGCCAGCAGCCAAGGATGGCAAGTTAGCAATCAGCCCCAGCATTTT. This chain connects TRBV4-3 to TRBJ1-5; D uncertain. CDR1 is LGHNA and CDR2 is YSLEER in the germline V gene. V was trimmed by 1 base and J by 0 bases, leaving 10 bases between them. The CDR3 contains 16 residues.

This clonotype was counted many times. The chain combines TRBV5-5 with TRBJ2-5; D is unclear. The CDR3 extends over 12 amino acids. The ends were cut back, 4 bases at V and 5 bases at J, with 9 bases in the middle. Germline loops: CDR1 SGHKS, CDR2 YYEKEE (reference sequence). The CDR3 loop reads CASSPWRETQYF. CDR3 DNA sequence: TGTGCCAGCAGCCCGTGGCGGGAGACCCAGTACTTC.

V and J are TRBV3-1 and TRBJ1-4, with D uncertain. CDR1 and CDR2 (germline): LGHDT, YNNKEL (reference sequence). This CDR3 is 14 amino acids long. Trimming cost V 0 bases and J 7 bases, with 9 bases left between them. The chain's CDR3 is CASSQDDQGEKLFF. The DNA for the CDR3 is TGTGCCAGCAGCCAAGATGATCAAGGTGAAAAACTGTTTTTT.

This clonotype has a count of ten or more. The chain has TRBV6-2 or TRBV6-3 and TRBJ1-1; unclear D gene. CDR3 length equals 17 residues. CDR1 and CDR2 from the germline V gene are MNHEY and SVGEGT. V lost 8 bases to trimming and J lost 0 bases, with 22 bases between them. CDR3 DNA sequence: TGTGCCAGCTGCCCGGAGTGGCAGATCTTCCTGAACACTGAAGCTTTCTTT. It encodes CASCPEWQIFLNTEAFF.

Concerning this clonotype: This clone may be a read error of a much larger clone one base away. This chain links TRBV9 with TRBJ2-1; 10 bases fit TRBD1. Per germline, CDR1 SGDLS and CDR2 YYNGEE. This CDR3 has 14 amino acids. In DNA, the CDR3 is TGTGCCTGCAGCGTATGGGACAGGGGAGATGAGCAGTTCTTC. It translates to CACSVWDRGDEQFF.

The table lists this clonotype with many counts. V gene TRBV10-3 combines with J gene TRBJ1-5; D not certain. Germline CDR1 is ENHRY and CDR2 is SYGVKD. The CDR3 loop spans 12 amino acids. V was clipped by 2 bases and J by 5 bases, with 4 bases between them. The CDR3 region is CAISEADQPQHF. The CDR3 DNA sequence: TGTGCCATCAGTGAGGCGGATCAGCCCCAGCATTTT.

This clonotype was seen repeatedly, ten times or more. The chain's CDR3 is CASSPSGLDSPLHF. The DNA of the CDR3 is TGTGCCAGCTCACCCTCCGGGTTAGATTCACCCCTCCACTTT. The V gene is TRBV18, the J gene TRBJ1-6; D unresolved. Between the trimmed V and J ends, which lost 3 bases and 8 bases, there was a span of 11 bases. This CDR3 comprises 14 residues. Germline V gene lookup returns CDR1 KGHSH and CDR2 LQKENI. Complete variable domain (other parts from reference TRBV18 and TRBJ1-6): NAGVMQNPRHLVRRRGQEARLRCSPMKGHSHVYWYRQLPEEGLKFMVYLQKENIIDESGMPKERFSAEFPKEGPSILRIQQVVRGDSAAYFCASSPSGLDSPLHFGNGTRLTVT.

The chain couples TRBV5-1 to TRBJ1-2; D gene unclear. Germline V lookup: CDR1 SGHRS, CDR2 YFSETQ. The V and J ends lost 4 bases and 0 bases respectively, with 13 bases between them. CDR3 length equals 15 residues. For the CDR3, the DNA is TGCGCCAGCAGCCCGCAACTAGGATCTAACTATGGCTACACCTTC. Its translation: CASSPQLGSNYGYTF.

This clonotype was counted only a few times. V and J are TRBV2 and TRBJ2-3, with 8 positions matching TRBD2. V lost 7 bases to trimming and J lost 2 bases; unmatched junction nucleotides: 11. CDR1 SNHLY and CDR2 FYNNEI come from the germline V gene. This CDR3 is 16 amino acids long. CDR3 amino acids: CASNLAGPRSTDTQYF. The CDR3 region has the DNA TGTGCCAGCAACTTAGCGGGGCCCCGATCCACAGATACGCAGTATTTT.

V gene TRBV27 combines with J gene TRBJ1-4, with a tentative D call TRBD1 (6 bases). V was trimmed by 2 bases and J by 6 bases, leaving 19 bases between them. Germline CDR1 MNHEY, CDR2 SMNVEV (reference sequence). The CDR3 covers 17 residues. The CDR3: CASSLKGAWGADEKLFF. CDR3 DNA sequence: TGTGCCAGCAGTTTAAAAGGGGCATGGGGGGCGGATGAAAAACTGTTTTTT.

This clonotype was seen repeatedly, ten times or more. This sequence joins TRBV4-2 and TRBJ2-4, with 8 bases matching TRBD1. Trimming cost V 4 bases and J 9 bases; bases outside gene matches: 8. The CDR3 sequence is 14 residues long. Germline CDR1 and CDR2: LGHNA and YNFKEQ. The CDR3 coding sequence is TGTGCCAGCAGCCCGACAGGGGCGTCTGGCATTCAGTACTTC. It encodes CASSPTGASGIQYF.

This clonotype was counted ten times or more. The rearrangement links TRBV9 to TRBJ2-2, with D perhaps being TRBD1 or TRBD2 (6 bases each). CDR1 is SGDLS and CDR2 is YYNGEE in the germline V gene. This CDR3 is 17 amino acids long. With 4 bases removed from V and 3 bases from J, the gap between germline ends came to 19 bases. Here the CDR3 DNA reads TGTGCCAGCAGCTTAAAGAAAAGGGGGGTAGACACCGGGGAGCTGTTTTTT. Translating it yields CASSLKKRGVDTGELFF.

This clonotype was seen at least ten times. The chain uses TRBV12-3 or TRBV12-4 and TRBJ2-7; D unclear. This CDR3 is 14 amino acids long. The V end lost 4 bases, the J end lost 0 bases, and 10 bases lay between the germline ends. The CDR3 sequence is CASSSFGSSYEQYF. Here the CDR3 DNA reads TGTGCCAGCAGTTCGTTTGGAAGCTCCTACGAGCAGTACTTC.

This clonotype was seen ten or more times. The genes are TRBV20-1 and TRBJ2-2, with no clear D. The V and J ends lost 0 bases and 5 bases respectively, with 7 bases between them. In germline, CDR1 is DFQATT, CDR2 SNEGSKA (reference sequence). There are 13 residues in the CDR3. CDR3 sequence (DNA): TGCAGTGCTAGAGATTTCGGAACCGGGGAGCTGTTTTTT. Amino acid sequence: CSARDFGTGELFF.

This clonotype appeared many times. The chain uses TRBV2 and TRBJ1-2; D might be TRBD1 (6 bases). Germline CDR1 and CDR2: SNHLY and FYNNEI. Trimming left V 8 bases short and J 5 bases short, with 12 bases between. The CDR3 spans 12 residues. The CDR3 sequence is CASEGGVYGYTF. CDR3 DNA sequence: TGTGCCAGCGAAGGGGGAGTTTATGGCTACACCTTC. The complete variable domain, with remaining parts taken from reference TRBV2 and TRBJ1-2, reads EPEVTQTPSHQVTQMGQEVILRCVPISNHLYFYWYRQILGQKVEFLVSFYNNEISEKSEIFDDQFSVERPDGSNFTLKIRSTKLEDSAMYFCASEGGVYGYTFGSGTRLTVV.

The rearrangement links TRBV5-1 to TRBJ1-1; no firm D call. Germline lookup yields CDR1 SGHRS and CDR2 YFSETQ. This CDR3 has 15 residues. The V end was cut by 1 base, the J end by 1 base, with 11 bases between. The CDR3 coding sequence is TGCGCCAGCAGCTTGAGTCTGGGAAGGAACACTGAAGCTTTCTTT. Protein: CASSLSLGRNTEAFF. The variable domain in full, with the rest retrieved from reference TRBV5-1 and TRBJ1-1, is KAGVTQTPRYLIKTRGQQVTLSCSPISGHRSVSWYQQTPGQGLQFLFEYFSETQRNKGNFPGRFSGRQFSNSRSEMNVSTLELGDSALYLCASSLSLGRNTEAFFGQGTRLTVV.

This clonotype was counted a few times. This sequence joins TRBV5-1 and TRBJ2-3; D gene ambiguous. This CDR3 is built from 14 residues. Germline-derived CDR1 and CDR2 are SGHRS and YFSETQ. The ends were cut back, 0 bases at V and 8 bases at J, with 13 bases in the middle. CDR3 nucleotide sequence: TGCGCCAGCAGCTTGGCGGCCTCCTTGGGTACGCAGTATTTT. Its protein is CASSLAASLGTQYF.

This clonotype was found many times. The chain joins TRBV7-2 to TRBJ2-3, with 10 bases that match TRBD2. Germline values: CDR1 SGHTA, CDR2 FQGNSA. This CDR3 region has 14 residues. With 8 bases clipped from V and 3 bases from J, the junction kept 5 bases outside the gene matches. The CDR3 here is CASPAGGRTDTQYF. The CDR3 DNA reads as TGTGCCAGCCCAGCGGGGGGGCGTACAGATACGCAGTATTTT.

This clonotype was counted at least ten times. The chain recombines TRBV18 with TRBJ1-1; D not resolved. Germline V gene data show CDR1 as KGHSH and CDR2 as LQKENI. CDR3 length: 14 residues. Trimming stripped 2 bases from V and 2 bases from J, with 9 bases between. Here the CDR3 DNA reads TGTGCCAGCTCACCATTAGGGAAAAACACTGAAGCTTTCTTT. Translation gives CASSPLGKNTEAFF.

This clonotype showed up many times. The rearrangement joins TRBV20-1 to TRBJ2-3; TRBD1 aligns across 10 bases. With V trimmed by 3 bases and J by 5 bases, 8 bases remained unmatched. Germline V CDR1 and CDR2: DFQATT, SNEGSKA (reference sequence). This CDR3 is built from 15 residues. CDR3 DNA: TGCAGTGCTAGTCCGGGACAGGGGATTGGAGATACGCAGTATTTT. Translation gives CSASPGQGIGDTQYF.

The gene calls are TRBV11-2 and TRBJ2-7; D is perhaps TRBD1 (6 bases). The V gene's germline CDR1 is SGHAT and CDR2 FQNNGV. This CDR3 is built from 14 residues. V was shortened by 5 bases and J by 6 bases, with 17 bases between the two germline ends. The chain's CDR3 is CASSPRVGALEQYV. The CDR3, as DNA: TGTGCCAGCAGCCCCAGGGTGGGGGCCCTCGAGCAGTACGTC.

There are many counts of this clonotype. The gene calls are TRBV6-5 and TRBJ2-2; D possibly uses TRBD1 or TRBD2 (6 bases each). The germline V gene encodes CDR1 MNHEY and CDR2 SVGAGI. The CDR3 length is 14 residues. The V end lost 6 bases, the J end lost 4 bases, and 12 bases lay between the germline ends. The CDR3 sequence is CASRTRGGTGELFF. The CDR3 DNA reads TGTGCCAGCAGGACCAGGGGAGGCACCGGGGAGCTGTTTTTT.

This clonotype was counted only a few times. The chain joins TRBV28 to TRBJ2-5; D perhaps matches TRBD2 (6 bases). The germline V and J ends were trimmed by 10 bases and 5 bases, with 14 bases remaining between them. CDR1 and CDR2 (germline): MDHEN, SYDVKM. CDR3 size: 12 residues. The CDR3 DNA is TGTGCCACCCAGCTAGCGACGGAGACCCAGTACTTC. Translation gives CATQLATETQYF.